This T cell receptor beta chain was retrieved from a study of control samples from healthy donors and cancer patients. TCRdb keeps only in-frame clones here, not all; method: immunoSEQ multiplex PCR. The sample includes around 230,000 clones, 90% to 95% of them seen just once. V trimming: 0 bases; J trimming: 1 base; junction bases outside the gene matches: 5. Germline V CDR1 and CDR2: MGHRA, YSYEKL. The CDR3 extends over 17 amino acids. The rearrangement uses TRBV4-1 and TRBJ1-4; 7 positions match TRBD1. Specimen: blood. The source is a man between 50 and 59 years old in good health. The CDR3 sequence: CASSQDPAGGTNEKLFF. The CDR3 bases are TGCGCCAGCAGCCAAGATCCGGCAGGGGGAACTAATGAAAAACTGTTTTTT.